This record looks at one T cell receptor beta chain sequence and its context. Its antigen is unidentified. Germline V gene data show CDR1 as MDHEN and CDR2 as SYDVKM. This CDR3 contains 15 residues. The ends were cut back, 3 bases at V and 2 bases at J, with 11 bases in the middle. Here immunoSEQ multiplex PCR was the method, and the copy in TCRdb shows in-frame clones only, minus some. The sample contains about 85,000 clones, approximately 78% of which appear only once. This entry comes from a study of graft-versus-host responses after intestinal transplantation. Study-level points and caveats: Levels of circulating GvH clones at their peak were associated with early post-transplant HvG declines.

The source was unstimulated CD4+ T cells sorted from spleen or lymph node cells, collected before intestinal transplant. This clonotype was obtained from a human donor who received an intestinal transplant. The chain couples TRBV28 to TRBJ1-3; maybe TRBD1 (6 bases). CDR3 protein: CASSFGGQAGNTIYF. CDR3 nucleotides: TGTGCCAGCAGTTTCGGGGGGCAAGCTGGAAACACCATATATTTT.